Listed below are T cell receptor beta chains from one sample, sequenced in a study of control samples from healthy donors and cancer patients. Clones were sequenced by immunoSEQ multiplex PCR, and TCRdb holds only the in-frame ones, with some missing. Counted here are more than 140,000 clones, approximately 94% occurring once; the ten biggest clones make up over 10%. The sequenced sample consisted of blood. The receptor set was obtained from a man aged 40-49 years in good health. CDR3s include the opening cysteine and the closing phenylalanine or tryptophan. D genes are given only for firm matches. Part of the rows lack a size; the others show once, few, many or a class for expanded clones.

CDR3 DNA: TGTGCCAGCAGTCCGTCGACAGGGGCGCGCGGCTACACCTTC
CDR3 protein: CASSPSTGARGYTF
D gene: TRBD1
J gene: TRBJ1-2
clone size: -
V gene: TRBV6-5

CDR3 DNA: TGCGCCAGCAGCCAAGGGACAGGGCAGGGGAGGCCCCAGCATTTT
CDR3 protein: CASSQGTGQGRPQHF
D gene: TRBD1
J gene: TRBJ1-5
clone size: -
V gene: TRBV4-1

CDR3 DNA: TGTGCCATCAGCTCAAGCGGGGGGGCCAGCACCGGGGAGCTGTTTTTT
CDR3 protein: CAISSSGGASTGELFF
D gene: TRBD2
J gene: TRBJ2-2
clone size: -
V gene: TRBV10-3

CDR3 DNA: TGTGCCAGCAGTGATCCAGGGACAGAGACCCAGTACTTC
CDR3 protein: CASSDPGTETQYF
D gene: -
J gene: TRBJ2-5
clone size: -
V gene: TRBV25-1

CDR3 DNA: TGTGCCAGCACCTTGAGAGCGACAGGGGCCTACGAGCAGTACTTC
CDR3 protein: CASTLRATGAYEQYF
D gene: TRBD1
J gene: TRBJ2-7
clone size: -
V gene: TRBV6-5

CDR3 DNA: TGTGCCAGCAGCGTAGCCGGCAGTTCTAGCACAGATACGCAGTATTTT
CDR3 protein: CASSVAGSSSTDTQYF
D gene: -
J gene: TRBJ2-3
clone size: -
V gene: TRBV9

CDR3 DNA: TGTGCCAGCAGCGGGGGACAGGGGGCCGGCACTGAAGCTTTCTTT
CDR3 protein: CASSGGQGAGTEAFF
D gene: TRBD1
J gene: TRBJ1-1
clone size: -
V gene: TRBV5-6

CDR3 DNA: TGTGCCACCAGCAGAGCAGGCGGGGGGAACACTGAAGCTTTCTTT
CDR3 protein: CATSRAGGGNTEAFF
D gene: -
J gene: TRBJ1-1
clone size: -
V gene: TRBV15

CDR3 DNA: TGCGCCAGCAGCTTCAGACAGGGGGCGGTCTATGGCTACACCTTC
CDR3 protein: CASSFRQGAVYGYTF
D gene: TRBD1
J gene: TRBJ1-2
clone size: -
V gene: TRBV5-1

CDR3 DNA: TGTGCCAGCAGTTTACCGACAGGCCCCCTCCACTTT
CDR3 protein: CASSLPTGPLHF
D gene: -
J gene: TRBJ1-6
clone size: -
V gene: TRBV12-3/TRBV12-4

CDR3 DNA: TGCGCCAGCAGCCGGGGACAGGGGCTCTACGAGCAGTACTTC
CDR3 protein: CASSRGQGLYEQYF
D gene: TRBD1
J gene: TRBJ2-7
clone size: -
V gene: TRBV4-3

CDR3 DNA: TGTGCCAGCAGCTTTCGGGGACGGAGCTCTGGAAACACCATATATTTT
CDR3 protein: CASSFRGRSSGNTIYF
D gene: -
J gene: TRBJ1-3
clone size: once
V gene: TRBV5-8

CDR3 DNA: TGTGCCAGCCTGTTGGGCACCCCTCCCTATGGCTACACCTTC
CDR3 protein: CASLLGTPPYGYTF
D gene: -
J gene: TRBJ1-2
clone size: once
V gene: TRBV6-5

CDR3 DNA: TGTGCCAGCAGTCCGAACGGGGGCACAGATACGCAGTATTTT
CDR3 protein: CASSPNGGTDTQYF
D gene: -
J gene: TRBJ2-3
clone size: -
V gene: TRBV5-4

CDR3 DNA: TGTGCCAGCAGCTTAATTCTTGGGACCGCCGGGCTCCACCCTGAAGCTTTCTTT
CDR3 protein: CASSLILGTAGLHPEAFF
D gene: -
J gene: TRBJ1-1
clone size: -
V gene: TRBV7-8

CDR3 DNA: TGTGCCAGCAGCTTAGGACTAGCGGAGAACACCGGGGAGCTGTTTTTT
CDR3 protein: CASSLGLAENTGELFF
D gene: TRBD2
J gene: TRBJ2-2
clone size: -
V gene: TRBV7-9

CDR3 DNA: TGTGCCAGCAGCCCTACTAGCGGGGGGTGGAATGAGCAGTTCTTC
CDR3 protein: CASSPTSGGWNEQFF
D gene: TRBD2
J gene: TRBJ2-1
clone size: -
V gene: TRBV7-9

CDR3 DNA: TGTGCCAGCAGTGACCCCCTTGAATACAGGGTGGTCAGTCAGCCCCAGCATTTT
CDR3 protein: CASSDPLEYRVVSQPQHF
D gene: -
J gene: TRBJ1-5
clone size: -
V gene: TRBV6-1

CDR3 DNA: TGTGCCAGCAGGGGTATCGGGACAGTCACCCCTGCTGAGCAGTTCTTC
CDR3 protein: CASRGIGTVTPAEQFF
D gene: TRBD1
J gene: TRBJ2-1
clone size: -
V gene: TRBV28

CDR3 DNA: TGTGCCAGCAGCGTAGAACAGGGGGGCACTGAAGCTTTCTTT
CDR3 protein: CASSVEQGGTEAFF
D gene: TRBD1
J gene: TRBJ1-1
clone size: -
V gene: TRBV9

CDR3 DNA: TGTGCCAGCTCACCGGGCCCCCTTCAAGACGCAGGACAGGGGGCTTACGGCTACACCTTC
CDR3 protein: CASSPGPLQDAGQGAYGYTF
D gene: TRBD1
J gene: TRBJ1-2
clone size: -
V gene: TRBV18

CDR3 DNA: TGTGCCAGCAGCTTAGGGAGCGGCACAGATACGCAGTATTTT
CDR3 protein: CASSLGSGTDTQYF
D gene: -
J gene: TRBJ2-3
clone size: -
V gene: TRBV7-8

CDR3 DNA: TGTGCCATCCAAACCTACAATGAGCAGTTCTTC
CDR3 protein: CAIQTYNEQFF
D gene: -
J gene: TRBJ2-1
clone size: -
V gene: TRBV10-3

CDR3 DNA: TGTGCCTGCTCTTGGCAGAACACTGAAGCTTTCTTT
CDR3 protein: CACSWQNTEAFF
D gene: -
J gene: TRBJ1-1
clone size: -
V gene: TRBV19

CDR3 DNA: TGTGCCATCAGCGATGGGACAGGGAGGAATTCACCCCTCCACTTT
CDR3 protein: CAISDGTGRNSPLHF
D gene: TRBD1
J gene: TRBJ1-6
clone size: -
V gene: TRBV10-3

CDR3 DNA: TGTGCCAGCAGAAGGACTGGCAAAGAGACCCAGTACTTC
CDR3 protein: CASRRTGKETQYF
D gene: -
J gene: TRBJ2-5
clone size: -
V gene: TRBV12-3/TRBV12-4

CDR3 DNA: TGCGCCAGCAGCCCGAGGAGGGCTAATGAAAAACTGTTTTTT
CDR3 protein: CASSPRRANEKLFF
D gene: -
J gene: TRBJ1-4
clone size: -
V gene: TRBV5-1

CDR3 DNA: TGTGCCAGTAGTATGTCGCCGGGACTAGCTAGCACAGATACGCAGTATTTT
CDR3 protein: CASSMSPGLASTDTQYF
D gene: TRBD2
J gene: TRBJ2-3
clone size: -
V gene: TRBV19

CDR3 DNA: TGTGCCAGCAGTGATAAACAGGGGTGGGCCTACGAGCAGTACTTC
CDR3 protein: CASSDKQGWAYEQYF
D gene: TRBD1
J gene: TRBJ2-7
clone size: -
V gene: TRBV25-1

CDR3 DNA: TGTGCCAGCAGCTTGAATCAGCCCCAGCATTTT
CDR3 protein: CASSLNQPQHF
D gene: -
J gene: TRBJ1-5
clone size: -
V gene: TRBV5-6

CDR3 DNA: TGTGCCAGCAGTCTAGGACAGGGTCCCTACGAGCAGTACTTC
CDR3 protein: CASSLGQGPYEQYF
D gene: TRBD1
J gene: TRBJ2-7
clone size: -
V gene: TRBV6-6

CDR3 DNA: TGTGCCAGCACCGGGGGACCGGGACAGAGCACAGATACGCAGTATTTT
CDR3 protein: CASTGGPGQSTDTQYF
D gene: -
J gene: TRBJ2-3
clone size: -
V gene: TRBV9

CDR3 DNA: TGTGCCAGCAGCTTATCAGGGGCCAATCAGCCCCAGCATTTT
CDR3 protein: CASSLSGANQPQHF
D gene: -
J gene: TRBJ1-5
clone size: -
V gene: TRBV11-2